A selection of T cell receptor beta chains follows, all from one sample in a study of blood T cell repertoires in COVID-19. Using immunoSEQ multiplex PCR, the repertoire was profiled, and TCRdb retains in-frame clones only, with some absent. Of 350,000 to 400,000 clones listed, about 90% are singletons. The sample consisted of PBMCs or T cells enriched from blood (not recorded which). Receptors originate from a young woman who had recovered from COVID-19. Each CDR3 is given with its conserved first and last residue. D genes are given only for firm matches. Expanded clones get a size class; other rows say once, few or many, or leave the size out.

cdr3_nt: TGTGCCATCACAGAGGGGGGGAACTATGGCTACACCTTC; cdr3_aa: CAITEGGNYGYTF; clone_size: NA; d_call: NA; j_call: TRBJ1-2; v_call: TRBV10-3
cdr3_nt: TGTGCCAGTAGTATTCAATTCGGTCGGTACAATGAGCAGTTCTTC; cdr3_aa: CASSIQFGRYNEQFF; clone_size: NA; d_call: NA; j_call: TRBJ2-1; v_call: TRBV19
cdr3_nt: TGTGCCAGTACCGTGGGAGCGGGAGGAAACAATGAGCAGTTCTTC; cdr3_aa: CASTVGAGGNNEQFF; clone_size: NA; d_call: TRBD2; j_call: TRBJ2-1; v_call: TRBV19
cdr3_nt: TGTGCCATCGCGTTCTCGGGGGTGGGTAGCGTTAACAATGAGCAGTTCTTC; cdr3_aa: CAIAFSGVGSVNNEQFF; clone_size: NA; d_call: NA; j_call: TRBJ2-1; v_call: TRBV10-3
cdr3_nt: TGTGCCAGCAGCTCCTTCGCGGAGGGAGTGGTATCTGGCTACACCTTC; cdr3_aa: CASSSFAEGVVSGYTF; clone_size: NA; d_call: NA; j_call: TRBJ1-2; v_call: TRBV5-6
cdr3_nt: TGTGCCATCAGTGCCCGGACAGTAATGAACACTGAAGCTTTCTTT; cdr3_aa: CAISARTVMNTEAFF; clone_size: NA; d_call: NA; j_call: TRBJ1-1; v_call: TRBV10-3
cdr3_nt: TGTGCCAGCAGCCGTTTGGGACAGGGAAGAGGCTACACCTTC; cdr3_aa: CASSRLGQGRGYTF; clone_size: once; d_call: TRBD1; j_call: TRBJ1-2; v_call: TRBV7-9
cdr3_nt: TGTGCCAGCAGCGTAGGGATGCTAGGGACTAGCCGATTTATGGAGCAGTTCTTC; cdr3_aa: CASSVGMLGTSRFMEQFF; clone_size: NA; d_call: TRBD2; j_call: TRBJ2-1; v_call: TRBV9
cdr3_nt: TGTGCCAGCAGGAGGGTTGGGTACACTGAAGCTTTCTTT; cdr3_aa: CASRRVGYTEAFF; clone_size: NA; d_call: NA; j_call: TRBJ1-1; v_call: TRBV11-2
cdr3_nt: TGTGCCAGCCGTTACAGGTCGGGGGAAACTGAAGCTTTCTTT; cdr3_aa: CASRYRSGETEAFF; clone_size: NA; d_call: NA; j_call: TRBJ1-1; v_call: TRBV27
cdr3_nt: TGTGCCAGCAGTGACCCCCGGGGGACAGTCTATCGCACTGAAGCTTTCTTT; cdr3_aa: CASSDPRGTVYRTEAFF; clone_size: NA; d_call: TRBD1; j_call: TRBJ1-1; v_call: TRBV28
cdr3_nt: TGTGCCAGCAGTTTTGGTAGCGGGTCCTACAATGAGCAGTTCTTC; cdr3_aa: CASSFGSGSYNEQFF; clone_size: NA; d_call: TRBD2; j_call: TRBJ2-1; v_call: TRBV27
cdr3_nt: TGTGCCAGCAGGGGGACGTTAGCGGAGAATCAGCCCCAGCATTTT; cdr3_aa: CASRGTLAENQPQHF; clone_size: NA; d_call: NA; j_call: TRBJ1-5; v_call: TRBV6-5
cdr3_nt: TGTGCCTGGAGTGCTCGGGAGACCCCGTATTTT; cdr3_aa: CAWSARETPYF; clone_size: NA; d_call: NA; j_call: TRBJ2-3; v_call: TRBV30
cdr3_nt: TGTGCCAGCAGCTTGGGCAGGGCCCTCACTGAAGCTTTCTTT; cdr3_aa: CASSLGRALTEAFF; clone_size: once; d_call: NA; j_call: TRBJ1-1; v_call: TRBV5-6
cdr3_nt: TGTGCCAGCAGCCCAGGGGGCTCCTACGAGCAGTACTTC; cdr3_aa: CASSPGGSYEQYF; clone_size: NA; d_call: TRBD1; j_call: TRBJ2-7; v_call: TRBV27
cdr3_nt: TGCGCCAGCAGCCTGCTAGCCGACCTGAACGAGCAGTTCTTC; cdr3_aa: CASSLLADLNEQFF; clone_size: few; d_call: NA; j_call: TRBJ2-1; v_call: TRBV5-1
cdr3_nt: TGTGCCATCAGTGAGTCGATAACTAGCGAGCGCAAAAGAAGCTCCTACAATGAGCAGTTCTTC; cdr3_aa: CAISESITSERKRSSYNEQFF; clone_size: NA; d_call: TRBD2; j_call: TRBJ2-1; v_call: TRBV10-3
cdr3_nt: TGTGCCAGCAGCTTAGGAGTCCCAGGGGGATATGGCTACACCTTC; cdr3_aa: CASSLGVPGGYGYTF; clone_size: NA; d_call: TRBD1; j_call: TRBJ1-2; v_call: TRBV11-3
cdr3_nt: TGTGCCAGCAGCTCAATCTGGACGGGACAGGGGAACTATGGCTACACCTTC; cdr3_aa: CASSSIWTGQGNYGYTF; clone_size: NA; d_call: TRBD1; j_call: TRBJ1-2; v_call: TRBV7-9
cdr3_nt: TGTGCCAGCAGCTTAGTAAGTCGGGGGGAGGAATCACCCCTCCACTTT; cdr3_aa: CASSLVSRGEESPLHF; clone_size: NA; d_call: NA; j_call: TRBJ1-6; v_call: TRBV7-6
cdr3_nt: TGCGCCAGCAACGAGGACAGGGCCAACTCCCCCGTAGAGACCCAGTACTTC; cdr3_aa: CASNEDRANSPVETQYF; clone_size: once; d_call: TRBD1; j_call: TRBJ2-5; v_call: TRBV5-1
cdr3_nt: TGTGCCAGCAGCTTAGCGGGGGGAAGCACAGATACGCAGTATTTT; cdr3_aa: CASSLAGGSTDTQYF; clone_size: NA; d_call: TRBD2; j_call: TRBJ2-3; v_call: TRBV11-2
cdr3_nt: TGTGCCAGTAGTCCCCGGGGACTGGGGACTAGCGGAATTTGGCAGTTCTTC; cdr3_aa: CASSPRGLGTSGIWQFF; clone_size: NA; d_call: TRBD2; j_call: TRBJ2-1; v_call: TRBV19
cdr3_nt: TGTGCCAGCTCACCGGAGGGGTTGTATGGAAACACCATATATTTT; cdr3_aa: CASSPEGLYGNTIYF; clone_size: NA; d_call: NA; j_call: TRBJ1-3; v_call: TRBV18
cdr3_nt: TGTGCTAGCAGCTTAGACAGCTCAGATACGCAGTATTTT; cdr3_aa: CASSLDSSDTQYF; clone_size: NA; d_call: NA; j_call: TRBJ2-3; v_call: TRBV7-7
cdr3_nt: TGTGCCAGCAGTTACTCGGCAGGAAAGAACACTGAAGCTTTCTTT; cdr3_aa: CASSYSAGKNTEAFF; clone_size: NA; d_call: NA; j_call: TRBJ1-1; v_call: TRBV6-5
cdr3_nt: TGTGCCAGCAGCCAAGATTTTAGGGGGACTGAAGCTTTCTTT; cdr3_aa: CASSQDFRGTEAFF; clone_size: NA; d_call: NA; j_call: TRBJ1-1; v_call: TRBV3-1/TRBV3-2
cdr3_nt: TGTGCCACCAGCAGACGGGACAGTGTAAATCGGCAGTACTTC; cdr3_aa: CATSRRDSVNRQYF; clone_size: NA; d_call: TRBD1; j_call: TRBJ2-7; v_call: TRBV15
cdr3_nt: TGCGCCAGCAGATCGGGACAGACTAATGAAAAACTGTTTTTT; cdr3_aa: CASRSGQTNEKLFF; clone_size: NA; d_call: TRBD1; j_call: TRBJ1-4; v_call: TRBV5-1
cdr3_nt: TGTGCCAGCAGGAGGGACAGAACGGCCACTGAAGCTTTCTTT; cdr3_aa: CASRRDRTATEAFF; clone_size: NA; d_call: TRBD1; j_call: TRBJ1-1; v_call: TRBV7-6
cdr3_nt: TGTGCCAGCTGCCTGACTGGAGATACGCAGTATTTT; cdr3_aa: CASCLTGDTQYF; clone_size: NA; d_call: NA; j_call: TRBJ2-3; v_call: TRBV12-3/TRBV12-4
cdr3_nt: TGTGCCAGCAGCCATGGACTAGCGGGAGGTTACGAGCAGTACTTC; cdr3_aa: CASSHGLAGGYEQYF; clone_size: once; d_call: TRBD2; j_call: TRBJ2-7; v_call: TRBV14
cdr3_nt: TGCGCCAGCAGCTTGGAACTTGACTTCACAGATACGCAGTATTTT; cdr3_aa: CASSLELDFTDTQYF; clone_size: NA; d_call: NA; j_call: TRBJ2-3; v_call: TRBV5-1
cdr3_nt: TGTGCCAGCAGCGTGTATAGCGGGGCTCTCACAGATACGCAGTATTTT; cdr3_aa: CASSVYSGALTDTQYF; clone_size: NA; d_call: TRBD2; j_call: TRBJ2-3; v_call: TRBV9
cdr3_nt: TGCGCCAGCAGCCCGGGGACAGGAGCTAGCACAGATACGCAGTATTTT; cdr3_aa: CASSPGTGASTDTQYF; clone_size: NA; d_call: TRBD1; j_call: TRBJ2-3; v_call: TRBV5-1
cdr3_nt: TGCAGCGTGGGTGGACAGGGCGTAGCCAAAAACATTCAGTACTTC; cdr3_aa: CSVGGQGVAKNIQYF; clone_size: NA; d_call: TRBD1; j_call: TRBJ2-4; v_call: TRBV29-1
cdr3_nt: TGTGCCACCAGCAGCCCCAGGGGGGACGAAAATTCACCCCTCCACTTT; cdr3_aa: CATSSPRGDENSPLHF; clone_size: NA; d_call: TRBD1; j_call: TRBJ1-6; v_call: TRBV15
cdr3_nt: TGTGCCAGCAGTGAAGTTCGACAGACTCAAGAGACCCAGTACTTC; cdr3_aa: CASSEVRQTQETQYF; clone_size: NA; d_call: NA; j_call: TRBJ2-5; v_call: TRBV6-1
cdr3_nt: TGTGCCAGCAGCTTACAACAGGGGACGGGTGGCTACACCTTC; cdr3_aa: CASSLQQGTGGYTF; clone_size: NA; d_call: TRBD1; j_call: TRBJ1-2; v_call: TRBV6-5